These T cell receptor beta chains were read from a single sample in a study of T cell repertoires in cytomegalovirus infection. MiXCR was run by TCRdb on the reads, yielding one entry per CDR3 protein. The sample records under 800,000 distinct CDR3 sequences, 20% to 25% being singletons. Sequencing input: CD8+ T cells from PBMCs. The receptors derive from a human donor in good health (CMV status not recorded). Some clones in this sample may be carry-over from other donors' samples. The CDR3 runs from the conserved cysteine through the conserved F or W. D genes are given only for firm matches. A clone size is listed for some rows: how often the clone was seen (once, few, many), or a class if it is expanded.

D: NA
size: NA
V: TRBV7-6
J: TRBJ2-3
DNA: TGTGCCAGCAGCTTAGCCCCGGGGGGCCGAAGAGATACGCAGTATTTT
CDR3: CASSLAPGGRRDTQYF

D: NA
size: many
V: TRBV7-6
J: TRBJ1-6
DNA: TGTGCCAGCAGCCGAGGATCGGGGGGGGAAGATTTTCCCCTCCACTTT
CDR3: CASSRGSGGEDFPLHF

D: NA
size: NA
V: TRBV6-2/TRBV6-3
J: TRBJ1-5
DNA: TGTGCCACCTCGAGCCCGGGGCCCCAGCATTTT
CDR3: CATSSPGPQHF

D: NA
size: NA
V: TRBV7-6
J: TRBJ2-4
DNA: TGTGCCAGCAGCCCAACGGAGGGGAACGAAAACATTCAGTACTTC
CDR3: CASSPTEGNENIQYF

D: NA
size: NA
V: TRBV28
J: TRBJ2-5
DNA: TGTGCCAGCAGTCCCCTCCTCTACCAAGAGACCCAGTACTTC
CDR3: CASSPLLYQETQYF

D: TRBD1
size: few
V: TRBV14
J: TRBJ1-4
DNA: TGTGCCAGCAGCCCGAGGACAGGGGTGCGAGTTGCAACTAATGAAAAACTGTTTTTT
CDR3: CASSPRTGVRVATNEKLFF

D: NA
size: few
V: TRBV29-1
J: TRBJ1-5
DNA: TGCAGCATCCGGGACGGACACAATCAGCCCCAGCATTTT
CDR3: CSIRDGHNQPQHF

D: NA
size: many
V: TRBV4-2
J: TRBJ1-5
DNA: TGTGCCAGCAGCCGTGGTCAGCGAAGCAATCAGCCCCAGCATTTT
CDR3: CASSRGQRSNQPQHF

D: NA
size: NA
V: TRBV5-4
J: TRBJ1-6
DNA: TGTGCCAGCAGCTTGAAGGCAGGGTCGACTTCACCCCTCCACTTT
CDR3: CASSLKAGSTSPLHF

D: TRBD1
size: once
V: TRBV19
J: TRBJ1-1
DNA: TGTGCCAGTAGCCCTCCCAGGGGGCTCTCTGAAGCTTTCTTT
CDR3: CASSPPRGLSEAFF

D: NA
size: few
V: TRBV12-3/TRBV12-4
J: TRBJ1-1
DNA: TGTGCCAGCACTGGGGGGAGTGGAGCTTTCTTT
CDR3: CASTGGSGAFF

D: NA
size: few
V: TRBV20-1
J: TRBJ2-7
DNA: TGCAGTGCTAGAGATGAAGGGGGTTGGTCCTACGAGCAGTACTTC
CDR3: CSARDEGGWSYEQYF

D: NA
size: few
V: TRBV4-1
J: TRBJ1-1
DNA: TGTGCCAGCAGCCCACCCGGACGGGCCCCCGAAGCTTTCTTT
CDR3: CASSPPGRAPEAFF

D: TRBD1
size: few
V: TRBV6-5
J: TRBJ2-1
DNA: TGTGCCAGCAGTTACCCGAACGACAGGGGGTCGGGGTATGAGCAGTTCTTC
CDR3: CASSYPNDRGSGYEQFF

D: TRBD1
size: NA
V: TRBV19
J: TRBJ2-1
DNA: TGTGCCAGTTCCGGGACAGGGTTCGACAATGAGCAGTTCTTC
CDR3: CASSGTGFDNEQFF

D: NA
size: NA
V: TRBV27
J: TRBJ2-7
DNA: TGTGCCAGCAGTTTAGAGGGAAGAGGAGACGAGCAGTACTTC
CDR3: CASSLEGRGDEQYF

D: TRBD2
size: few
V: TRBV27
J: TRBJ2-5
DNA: TGTGCCAGCAGTTTAGTTCGGCGGGGGGGCGAGACCCAGTACTTC
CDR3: CASSLVRRGGETQYF

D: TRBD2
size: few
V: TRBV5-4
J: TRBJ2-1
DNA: TGTGCCAGCAGCTTGGATCCGGGAGGGGGAGTTACCAATGAGCAGTTCTTC
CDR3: CASSLDPGGGVTNEQFF

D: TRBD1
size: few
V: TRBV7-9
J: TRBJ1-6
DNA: TGTGCCAGCAGCTTAGCCGACAGGGGGAATTCACCCCTCCACTTT
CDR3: CASSLADRGNSPLHF

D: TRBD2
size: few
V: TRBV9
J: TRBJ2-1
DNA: TGTGCCAGCAGCGTAGCTGGGACTAGCGGGTATGAGCAGTTCTTC
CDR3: CASSVAGTSGYEQFF

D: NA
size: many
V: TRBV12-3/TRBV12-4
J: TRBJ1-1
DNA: TGTGCCAGCAGTGATCCGGGAGAACTTGGGGCTTTCTTT
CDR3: CASSDPGELGAFF

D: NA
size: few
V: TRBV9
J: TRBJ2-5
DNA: TGTGCCAGCAGCGTTAACGGGGGCACTCATGAGACCCAGTACTTC
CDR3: CASSVNGGTHETQYF

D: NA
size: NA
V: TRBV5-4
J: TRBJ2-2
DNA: TGTGCCAGCAGCTTGGGGGTGGGGATGAGCACCGGGGAGCTGTTTTTT
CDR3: CASSLGVGMSTGELFF

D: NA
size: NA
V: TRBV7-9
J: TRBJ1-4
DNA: TGTGCCAGCACCCGCCCGGGGAGGGAAAAACTGTTTTTT
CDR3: CASTRPGREKLFF

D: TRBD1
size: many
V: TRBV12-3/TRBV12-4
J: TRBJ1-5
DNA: TGTGCCAGCAGCAGACAATATGACAGGGCTGGGGGCTATAGCAATCAGCCCCAGCATTTT
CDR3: CASSRQYDRAGGYSNQPQHF

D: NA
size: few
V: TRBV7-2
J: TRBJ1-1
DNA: TGTGCCATCCTCGAGGGACTTGAAGCTTTCTTT
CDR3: CAILEGLEAFF

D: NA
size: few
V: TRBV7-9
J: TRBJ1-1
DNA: TGTGCCAGCAGCTTAAATTCCCGTCTGGGGTCAAGACCTGAAGCTTTCTTT
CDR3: CASSLNSRLGSRPEAFF

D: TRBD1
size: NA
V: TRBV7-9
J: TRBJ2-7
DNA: TGTACCAGCAGACGACAGGGACCCTACGAGCAGTACTTC
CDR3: CTSRRQGPYEQYF

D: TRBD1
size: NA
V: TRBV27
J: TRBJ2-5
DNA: TGTGCCAGCAGTTATTACCGGGACAGTGAGGAGACCCAGTACTTC
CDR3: CASSYYRDSEETQYF

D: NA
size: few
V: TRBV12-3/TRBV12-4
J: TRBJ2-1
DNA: TGTGCCACCGGGTACAATGAGCAGTTCTTC
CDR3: CATGYNEQFF

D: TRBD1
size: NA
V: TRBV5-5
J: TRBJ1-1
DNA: TGTGCCAGCAGCTCCTGGCAGGGGGCTGACACTGAAGCTTTCTTT
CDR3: CASSSWQGADTEAFF

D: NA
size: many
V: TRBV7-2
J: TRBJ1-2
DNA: TGTGCCAGCAGCTTAGGGACAGACCATTATGGCTACACCTTC
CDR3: CASSLGTDHYGYTF

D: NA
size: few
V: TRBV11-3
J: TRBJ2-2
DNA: TGTGCCAGCAGCCCGGGACCCAGTGTCACCGGGGAGCTGTTTTTT
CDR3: CASSPGPSVTGELFF

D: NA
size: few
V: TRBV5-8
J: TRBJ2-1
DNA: TGTGCCAGCAGCCCCCCGGGACTTCGGGGGCAGTTCTTC
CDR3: CASSPPGLRGQFF

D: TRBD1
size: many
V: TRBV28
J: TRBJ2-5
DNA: TGTGCCAGCAGTCGAGGACAGGGGGGACGTGAGACCCAGTACTTC
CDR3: CASSRGQGGRETQYF

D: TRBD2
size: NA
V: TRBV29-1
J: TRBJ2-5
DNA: TGCAGCGTGGGACTAGCGCTTCAAGAGACCCAGTACTTC
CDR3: CSVGLALQETQYF

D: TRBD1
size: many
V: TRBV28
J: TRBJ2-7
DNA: TGTGCCAGCAGTCCTTCAACAGGGGTTGGCTACGAGCAGTACTTC
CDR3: CASSPSTGVGYEQYF

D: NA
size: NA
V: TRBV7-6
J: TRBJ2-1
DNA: TGTGCCAGCAGCTATGCACTGACCTCGGGGACCAGCTCCTACAATGAGCAGTTCTTC
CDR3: CASSYALTSGTSSYNEQFF

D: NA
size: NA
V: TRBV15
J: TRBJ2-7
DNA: TGTGCCACCAGCCAACGCGGCACCACCTACGAGCAGTACTTC
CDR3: CATSQRGTTYEQYF

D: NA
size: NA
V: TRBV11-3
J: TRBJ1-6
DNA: TGTGCCAGCAGCTATGGAGAGCGGGATTCACCCCTCCACTTT
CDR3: CASSYGERDSPLHF

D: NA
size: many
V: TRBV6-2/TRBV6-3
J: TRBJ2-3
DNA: TGTGCCAGCAGTTACTCGACAGGTAGCACAGATACGCAGTATTTT
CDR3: CASSYSTGSTDTQYF

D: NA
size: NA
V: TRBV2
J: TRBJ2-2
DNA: TGTGCCAGGGACCTGAACACCGGGGAGCTGTTTTTT
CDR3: CARDLNTGELFF

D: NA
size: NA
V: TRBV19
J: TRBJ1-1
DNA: TGTGCCAGTTACACGGGACACCTGAACACTGAAGCTTTCTTT
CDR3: CASYTGHLNTEAFF

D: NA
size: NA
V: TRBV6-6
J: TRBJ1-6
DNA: TGTGCCAGCAGTTATCTCCGCGGGCGGAACTCACCCCTCCACTTT
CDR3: CASSYLRGRNSPLHF

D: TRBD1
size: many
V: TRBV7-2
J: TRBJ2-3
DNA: TGTGCCAGCAGCTTAGGGGACAGGGAGGCAGATACGCAGTATTTT
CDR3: CASSLGDREADTQYF

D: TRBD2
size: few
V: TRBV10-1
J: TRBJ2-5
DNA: TGCGCCAGCACCGGGACTAGCGGGGGTGAGACCCAGTACTTC
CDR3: CASTGTSGGETQYF

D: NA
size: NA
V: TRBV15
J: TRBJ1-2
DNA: TGTGCCACCAGCAGAGAAGAAGGGGACTATGGCTACACCTTC
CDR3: CATSREEGDYGYTF

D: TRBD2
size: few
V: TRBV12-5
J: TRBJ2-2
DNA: TGTGCTAGTGGTTGGAGGACTAGCGCGGCGAACACCGGGGAGCTGTTTTTT
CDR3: CASGWRTSAANTGELFF

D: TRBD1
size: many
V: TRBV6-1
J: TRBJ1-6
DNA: TGTGCCAGCACCCCGACAGGGGGTTATTATAATTCACCCCTCCACTTT
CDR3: CASTPTGGYYNSPLHF

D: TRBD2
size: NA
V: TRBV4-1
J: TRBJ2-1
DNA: TGCGCCAGCAGCCAAGACCAGCGGGGCCCCTCCTACAATGAGCAGTTCTTC
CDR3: CASSQDQRGPSYNEQFF

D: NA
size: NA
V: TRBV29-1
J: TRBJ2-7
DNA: TGCAGCGTTGGGGGTTGGGAGGGGGCCTACGAGCAGTACTTC
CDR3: CSVGGWEGAYEQYF

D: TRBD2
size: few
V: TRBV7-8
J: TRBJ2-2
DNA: TGTGCCAGCAGCTTAAGAGGTAGCGGGGACATCGGGGAGCTGTTTTTT
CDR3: CASSLRGSGDIGELFF

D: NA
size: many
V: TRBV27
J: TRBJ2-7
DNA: TGTGCCAGCAGTGTCTCGGGACCGTACTACGAGCAGTACTTC
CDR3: CASSVSGPYYEQYF

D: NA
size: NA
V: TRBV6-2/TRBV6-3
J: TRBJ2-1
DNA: TGTGCCAGCAGTCAAACAGGGTATGAGCAGTTCTTC
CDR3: CASSQTGYEQFF

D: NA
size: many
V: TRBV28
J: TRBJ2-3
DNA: TGTGCCAGCAGTCGGGACAAACTCACAGATACGCAGTATTTT
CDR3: CASSRDKLTDTQYF

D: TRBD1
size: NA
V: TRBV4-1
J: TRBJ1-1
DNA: TGCGCCAGCAGCCAACAGGGGGGGATTGAAGCTTTCTTT
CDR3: CASSQQGGIEAFF

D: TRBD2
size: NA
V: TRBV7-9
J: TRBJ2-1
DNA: TGTGCCAGCAGCCCCAGCCTAGCGGGACCAGAGAATGAGCAGTTCTTC
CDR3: CASSPSLAGPENEQFF

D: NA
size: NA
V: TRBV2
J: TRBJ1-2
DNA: TGTGCCAGGGAGAGAGGAGAAAACTATGGCTACACCTTC
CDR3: CARERGENYGYTF

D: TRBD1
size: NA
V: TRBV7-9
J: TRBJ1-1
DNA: TGTGCCAGCAGGGGACAGGGGGCGAACACTGAAGCTTTCTTT
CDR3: CASRGQGANTEAFF

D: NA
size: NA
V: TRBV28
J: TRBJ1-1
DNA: TGTGCCAGCAGTTTCCCAGGGACCGGTACTGAAGCTTTCTTT
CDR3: CASSFPGTGTEAFF